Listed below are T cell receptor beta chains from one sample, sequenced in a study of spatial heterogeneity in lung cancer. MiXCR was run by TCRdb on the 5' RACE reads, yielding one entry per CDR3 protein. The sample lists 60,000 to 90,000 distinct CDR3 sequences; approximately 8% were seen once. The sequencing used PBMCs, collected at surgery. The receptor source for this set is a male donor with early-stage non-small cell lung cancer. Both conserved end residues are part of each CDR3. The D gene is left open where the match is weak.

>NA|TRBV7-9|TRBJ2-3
CASSQQGPSTDTQYF
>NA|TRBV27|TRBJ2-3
CASSQLATVPNTQYF
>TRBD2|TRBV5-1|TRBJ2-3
CASSRMAGAADTQYF
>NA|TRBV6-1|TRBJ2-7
CASSEVLSSAYEQYF
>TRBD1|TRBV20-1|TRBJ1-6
CSARDGDRDFYNSPLHF
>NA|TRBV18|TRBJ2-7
CASSPVTSGEQYF
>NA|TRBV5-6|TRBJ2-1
CASRDRGNEQFF
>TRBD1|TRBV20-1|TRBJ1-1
CSARTDRGTEAFF
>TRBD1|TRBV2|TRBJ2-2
CASSETGQGTGELFF
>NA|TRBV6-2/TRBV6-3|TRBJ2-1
CASHQGGMGSEQFF
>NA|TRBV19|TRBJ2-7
CASRRWSNSYEQYF
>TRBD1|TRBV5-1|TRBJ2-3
CASSWDRSTDTQYF
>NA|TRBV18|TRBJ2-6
CASSSQSSGANVLTF
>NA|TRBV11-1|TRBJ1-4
CASSLKDNEKLFF
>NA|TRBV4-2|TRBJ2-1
CASSQIVARNEQFF
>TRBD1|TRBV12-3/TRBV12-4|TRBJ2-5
CASRRNWGRGETQYF
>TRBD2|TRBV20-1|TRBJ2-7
CSARGLAGDEQYF
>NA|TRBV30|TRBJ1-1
CAWRSGLATEAFF
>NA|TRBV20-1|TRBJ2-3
CSARDRPDTQYF
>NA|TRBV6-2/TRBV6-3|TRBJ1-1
CASSYGTPRFTEAFF
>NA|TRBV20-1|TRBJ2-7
CSARGQVTYEQYF
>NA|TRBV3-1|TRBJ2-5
CASSPQQETQYF
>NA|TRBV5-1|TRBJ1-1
CASSFGGTEAFF
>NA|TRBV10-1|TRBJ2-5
CASSDPEGFQETQYF
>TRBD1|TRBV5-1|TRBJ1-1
CASSFSGTGTYAEAFF
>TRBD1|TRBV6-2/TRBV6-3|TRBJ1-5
CASSPTGPGWGPQHF